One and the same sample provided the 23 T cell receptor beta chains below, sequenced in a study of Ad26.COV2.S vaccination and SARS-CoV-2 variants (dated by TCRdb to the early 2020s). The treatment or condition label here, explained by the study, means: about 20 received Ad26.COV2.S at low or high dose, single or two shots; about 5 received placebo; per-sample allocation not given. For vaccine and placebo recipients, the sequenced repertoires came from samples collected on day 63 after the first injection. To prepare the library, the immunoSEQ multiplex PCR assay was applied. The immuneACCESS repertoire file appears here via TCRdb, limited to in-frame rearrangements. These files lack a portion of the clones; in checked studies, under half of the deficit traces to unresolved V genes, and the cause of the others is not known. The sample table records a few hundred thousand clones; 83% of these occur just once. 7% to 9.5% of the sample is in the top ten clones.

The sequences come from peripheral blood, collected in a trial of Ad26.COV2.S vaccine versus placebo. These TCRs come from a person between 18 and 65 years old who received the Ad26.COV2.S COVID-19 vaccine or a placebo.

The CDR3 sequence: CASSDIYPTRTGELFF. DNA for the CDR3: TGTGCCAGCAGTGATATATACCCCACAAGGACCGGGGAGCTGTTTTTT. V gene TRBV6-4 combines with J gene TRBJ2-2; unclear D gene. The germline CDR1 and CDR2 sequences are MRHNA and SNTAGT. The CDR3 runs 16 residues. The V gene lost 3 bases and the J gene lost 5 bases, with 16 bases spanning the gap.

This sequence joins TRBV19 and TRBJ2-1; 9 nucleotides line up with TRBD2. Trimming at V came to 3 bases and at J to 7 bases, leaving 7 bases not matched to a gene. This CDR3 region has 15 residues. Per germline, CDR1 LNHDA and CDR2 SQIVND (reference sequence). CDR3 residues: CASSIGAGGLNEQFF. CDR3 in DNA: TGTGCCAGTAGTATTGGAGCGGGAGGTCTGAATGAGCAGTTCTTC.

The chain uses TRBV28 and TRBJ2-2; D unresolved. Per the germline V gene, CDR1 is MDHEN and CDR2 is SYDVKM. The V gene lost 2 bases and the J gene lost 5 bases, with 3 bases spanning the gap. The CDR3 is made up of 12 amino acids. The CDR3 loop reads CASSLRTGELFF. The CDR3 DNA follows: TGTGCCAGCAGTTTACGTACCGGGGAGCTGTTTTTT.

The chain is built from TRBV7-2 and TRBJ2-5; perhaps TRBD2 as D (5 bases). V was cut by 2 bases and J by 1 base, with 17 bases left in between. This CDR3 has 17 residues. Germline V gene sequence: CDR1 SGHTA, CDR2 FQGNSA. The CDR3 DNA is TGTGCCAGCAGCTTATTAGCCCCACTAGATACCCAAGAGACCCAGTACTTC. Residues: CASSLLAPLDTQETQYF.

CDR3 nucleotides: TGTGCCAGCGGATACAGTTACAATGAGCAGTTCTTC. This encodes CASGYSYNEQFF. The chain uses TRBV4-2 and TRBJ2-1; unclear D gene. Germline V gene lookup returns CDR1 LGHNA and CDR2 YNFKEQ. The CDR3 is 12 residues long. V was trimmed by 8 bases and J by 4 bases, leaving 9 bases between them.

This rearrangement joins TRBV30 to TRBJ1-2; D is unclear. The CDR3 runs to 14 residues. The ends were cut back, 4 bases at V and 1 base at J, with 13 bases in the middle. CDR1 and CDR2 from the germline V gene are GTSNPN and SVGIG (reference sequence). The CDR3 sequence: CAWTRRILNYGYTF. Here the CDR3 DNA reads TGTGCCTGGACGCGACGGATCCTTAACTATGGCTACACCTTC.

Written as DNA, the CDR3 is TGTGCCAGTAGTATAGGTAGCGGGGGGGCCTTAGAGACCCAGTACTTC. This translates into CASSIGSGGALETQYF. V is TRBV19 and J is TRBJ2-5, with 11 bases matching TRBD2. Per the germline V gene, CDR1 is LNHDA and CDR2 is SQIVND (reference sequence). Trimming cost V 1 base and J 4 bases; bases outside gene matches: 5. The CDR3 covers 16 residues.

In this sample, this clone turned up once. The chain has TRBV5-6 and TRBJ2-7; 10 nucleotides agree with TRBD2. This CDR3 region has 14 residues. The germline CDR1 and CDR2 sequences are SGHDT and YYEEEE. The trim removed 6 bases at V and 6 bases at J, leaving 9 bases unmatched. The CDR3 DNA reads TGTGCCAGCAACAGGGGTAGCGGGAGGATCGAGCAGTACTTC. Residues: CASNRGSGRIEQYF.

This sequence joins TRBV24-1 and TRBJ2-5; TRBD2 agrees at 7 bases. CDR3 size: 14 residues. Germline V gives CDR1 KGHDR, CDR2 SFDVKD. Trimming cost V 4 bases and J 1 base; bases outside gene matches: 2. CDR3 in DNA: TGTGCCACCAGTGAAACGGGGGGCCAAGAGACCCAGTACTTC. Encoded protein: CATSETGGQETQYF.

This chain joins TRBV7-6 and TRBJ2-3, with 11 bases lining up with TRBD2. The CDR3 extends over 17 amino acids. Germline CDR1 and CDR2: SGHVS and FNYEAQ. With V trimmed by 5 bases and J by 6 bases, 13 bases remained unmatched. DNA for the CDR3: TGTGCCAGCAGCCCCGAGTCTTGGGGACTAGCGGCCGATACGCAGTATTTT. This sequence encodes CASSPESWGLAADTQYF.

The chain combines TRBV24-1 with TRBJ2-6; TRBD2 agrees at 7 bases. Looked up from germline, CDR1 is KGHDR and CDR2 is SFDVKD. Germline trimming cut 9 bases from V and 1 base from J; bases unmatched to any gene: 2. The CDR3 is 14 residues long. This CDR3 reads CATGEGSGANVLTF. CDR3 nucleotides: TGTGCCACCGGGGAGGGGTCTGGGGCCAACGTCCTGACTTTC.

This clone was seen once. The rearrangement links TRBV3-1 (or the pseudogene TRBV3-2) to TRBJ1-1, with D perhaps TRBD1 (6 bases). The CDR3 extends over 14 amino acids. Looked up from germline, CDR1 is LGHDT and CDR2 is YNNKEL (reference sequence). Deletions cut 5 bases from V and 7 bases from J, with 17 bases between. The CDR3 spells CASSNLGGADEAFF. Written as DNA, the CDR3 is TGTGCCAGCAGCAACTTAGGGGGGGCGGATGAAGCTTTCTTT.

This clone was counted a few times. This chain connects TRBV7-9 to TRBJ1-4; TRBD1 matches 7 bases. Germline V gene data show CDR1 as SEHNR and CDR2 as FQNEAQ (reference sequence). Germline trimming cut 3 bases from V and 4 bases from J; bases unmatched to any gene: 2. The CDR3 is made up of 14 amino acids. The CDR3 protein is CASSFGTDNEKLFF. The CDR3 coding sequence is TGTGCCAGCAGCTTTGGGACAGATAATGAAAAACTGTTTTTT.

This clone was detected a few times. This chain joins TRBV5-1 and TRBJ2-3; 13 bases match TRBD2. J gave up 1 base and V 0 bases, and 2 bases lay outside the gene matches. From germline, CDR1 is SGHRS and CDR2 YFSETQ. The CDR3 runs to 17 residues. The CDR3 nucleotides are TGCGCCAGCAGCTTGGAGGGGACTAGCGGGGGCACAGATACGCAGTATTTT. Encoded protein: CASSLEGTSGGTDTQYF.

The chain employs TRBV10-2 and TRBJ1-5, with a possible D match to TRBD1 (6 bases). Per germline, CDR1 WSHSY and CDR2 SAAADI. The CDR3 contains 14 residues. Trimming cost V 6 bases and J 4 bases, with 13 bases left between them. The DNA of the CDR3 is TGCGCCAGCAGGGCGGAAGGGGGTAATCAGCCCCAGCATTTT. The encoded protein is CASRAEGGNQPQHF.

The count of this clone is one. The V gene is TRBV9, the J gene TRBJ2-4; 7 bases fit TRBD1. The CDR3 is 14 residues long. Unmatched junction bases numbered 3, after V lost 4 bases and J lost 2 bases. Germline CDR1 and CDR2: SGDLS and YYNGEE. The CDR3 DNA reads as TGTGCCAGCAGCCTAGGGGGCACCAAAAACATTCAGTACTTC. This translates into CASSLGGTKNIQYF. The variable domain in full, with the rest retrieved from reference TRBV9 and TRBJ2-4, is DSGVTQTPKHLITATGQRVTLRCSPRSGDLSVYWYQQSLDQGLQFLIQYYNGEERAKGNILERFSAQQFPDLHSELNLSSLELGDSALYFCASSLGGTKNIQYFGAGTRLSVL.

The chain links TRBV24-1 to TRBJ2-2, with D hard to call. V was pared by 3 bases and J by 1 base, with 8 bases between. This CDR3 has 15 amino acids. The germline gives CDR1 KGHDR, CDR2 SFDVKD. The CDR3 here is CATSDSVLNTGELFF. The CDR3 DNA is TGTGCCACCAGTGATAGTGTCCTGAACACCGGGGAGCTGTTTTTT.

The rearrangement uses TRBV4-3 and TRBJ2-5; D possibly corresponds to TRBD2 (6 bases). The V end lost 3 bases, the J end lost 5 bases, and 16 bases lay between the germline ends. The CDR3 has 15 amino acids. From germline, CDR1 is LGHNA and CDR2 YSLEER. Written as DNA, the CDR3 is TGCGCCAGCAGCCAGGAGGGCCTGCGAGGGGAGACCCAGTACTTC. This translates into CASSQEGLRGETQYF.

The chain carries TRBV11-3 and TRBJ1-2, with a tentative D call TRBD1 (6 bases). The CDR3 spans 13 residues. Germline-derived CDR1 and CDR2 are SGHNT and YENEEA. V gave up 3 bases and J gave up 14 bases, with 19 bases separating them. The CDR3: CASSFPGQETGTF. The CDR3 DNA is TGTGCCAGCAGCTTTCCGGGACAAGAAACAGGAACCTTC.

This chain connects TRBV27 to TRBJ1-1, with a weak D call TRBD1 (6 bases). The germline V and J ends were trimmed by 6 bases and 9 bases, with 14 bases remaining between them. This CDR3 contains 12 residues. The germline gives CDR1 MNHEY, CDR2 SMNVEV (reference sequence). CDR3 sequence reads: CASRRHREKAFF. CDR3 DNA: TGTGCCAGCAGACGTCACAGGGAGAAAGCTTTCTTT.

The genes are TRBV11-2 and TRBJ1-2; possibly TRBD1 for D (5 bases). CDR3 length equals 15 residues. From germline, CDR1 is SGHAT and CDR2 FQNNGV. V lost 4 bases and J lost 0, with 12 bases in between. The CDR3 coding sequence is TGTGCCAGCAGCTACGTCCCGGGGGCTAACTATGGCTACACCTTC. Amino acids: CASSYVPGANYGYTF.

This chain's CDR3 is CASSLFRDSPLHF. CDR3 bases: TGTGCCAGCAGCTTATTTAGGGATTCACCCCTCCACTTT. The chain has TRBV11-3 and TRBJ1-6; D not certain. Germline lookup yields CDR1 SGHNT and CDR2 YENEEA. This CDR3 has 13 amino acids. The V and J ends lost 2 bases and 8 bases respectively, with 7 bases between them.

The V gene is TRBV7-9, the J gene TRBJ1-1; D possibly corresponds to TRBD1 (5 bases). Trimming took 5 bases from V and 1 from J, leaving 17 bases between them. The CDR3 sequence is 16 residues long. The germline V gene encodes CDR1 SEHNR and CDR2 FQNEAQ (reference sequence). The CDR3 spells CASSPTQGRENTEAFF. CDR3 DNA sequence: TGTGCCAGCAGCCCAACGCAGGGCAGGGAGAACACTGAAGCTTTCTTT.